These 26 T cell receptor beta chains originate from one sample sequenced in a study of blood T cells in healthy people across ages (dated by TCRdb to 2013 to 2016). The library came from 5' RACE. The data were produced on an Illumina HiSeq 2500. A second PCR of about 6 to 11 cycles was run with a J-beta primer mix and a sample-barcoded 5' primer. TCRdb applied fastp at Q25 and MiXCR to the public reads, then kept only in-frame beta chains. Here each entry gathers all rows of one CDR3 protein and keeps the most common genes and DNA. The table for this sample lists about 940,000 distinct CDR3 sequences; about 48% of them were counted only once. The ten largest make up around an eighth of the sample. The specimen sequenced was blood. These receptors came from a man younger than 40 in good health.

In DNA form, the CDR3 reads TGTGCCAGCACCCTGGCCCCTGGAAATGAGCAGTTCTTC. This codes for CASTLAPGNEQFF. The rearrangement uses TRBV7-8 and TRBJ2-1; D uncertain. Germline V CDR1 and CDR2: SGHVS, FQNEAQ. This CDR3 has 13 amino acids. V was clipped by 7 bases and J by 7 bases, with 14 bases between them.

V usage is TRBV20-1 and J usage is TRBJ2-5; D possibly corresponds to TRBD1 (5 bases). CDR3 length: 15 amino acids. Germline V gene data show CDR1 as DFQATT and CDR2 as SNEGSKA (reference sequence). Trimming stripped 0 bases from V and 5 bases from J, with 16 bases between. Written as DNA, the CDR3 is TGCAGTGCTAGAGATCAATTCGGTTACAGGGAGACCCAGTACTTC. It codes for CSARDQFGYRETQYF.

The V gene is TRBV7-2, the J gene TRBJ2-7; D ambiguous. Germline loops: CDR1 SGHTA, CDR2 FQGNSA. The CDR3 contains 13 residues. The V end lost 1 base, the J end lost 6 bases, and 10 bases lay between the germline ends. The CDR3 protein is CASSLGGRSEQYF. The CDR3 DNA follows: TGTGCCAGCAGCTTAGGCGGCAGGTCCGAGCAGTACTTC. Full variable domain (missing parts from reference TRBV7-2 and TRBJ2-7): GAGVSQSPSNKVTEKGKDVELRCDPISGHTALYWYRQSLGQGLEFLIYFQGNSAPDKSGLPSDRFSAERTGGSVSTLTIQRTQQEDSAVYLCASSLGGRSEQYFGPGTRLTVT.

Only a few counts were recorded for this clonotype. The chain combines TRBV5-1 with TRBJ1-4, with TRBD1 matching 7 bases. The CDR3 is made up of 14 amino acids. Germline loops: CDR1 SGHRS, CDR2 YFSETQ. The junction had 4 bases not matched to a gene; V was cut back by 5 bases and J by 3 bases. In DNA, the CDR3 is TGCGCCAGCAGGACAGGGACAGCTAATGAAAAACTGTTTTTT. It is translated as CASRTGTANEKLFF. Drawing the rest from reference TRBV5-1 and TRBJ1-4, the complete variable domain is KAGVTQTPRYLIKTRGQQVTLSCSPISGHRSVSWYQQTPGQGLQFLFEYFSETQRNKGNFPGRFSGRQFSNSRSEMNVSTLELGDSALYLCASRTGTANEKLFFGSGTQLSVL.

To note about this clonotype: A much larger clone sits a single nucleotide away, making a read error possible. The chain uses TRBV10-3 and TRBJ2-7; D may match TRBD1 or TRBD2 (5 bases each). Germline CDR1 reads ENHRY; CDR2 reads SYGVKD. The CDR3 is 15 residues long. DNA for the CDR3: TGTGCCATCAGTGTTCAGGGAGAGAAAGGCTACGAGCGGTACTTC. It translates to CAISVQGEKGYERYF.

Only a few counts were recorded for this clonotype. The genes are TRBV6-1 and TRBJ2-1, with D possibly being TRBD1 (5 bases). The germline CDR1 and CDR2 sequences are MNHNS and SASEGT. Trimming cost V 6 bases and J 8 bases, with 17 bases left between them. CDR3 length: 14 amino acids. The CDR3 is CASRQGLGWDEQFF. The DNA for the CDR3 is TGTGCCAGCAGGCAGGGCCTAGGGTGGGATGAGCAGTTCTTC.

The V gene is TRBV7-8, the J gene TRBJ1-6, with no clear D. The CDR3 is 15 amino acids. Per the germline V gene, CDR1 is SGHVS and CDR2 is FQNEAQ. The V and J ends lost 5 bases and 3 bases respectively, with 11 bases between them. The CDR3: CASSRTELYNSPLHF. CDR3 nucleotide sequence: TGTGCCAGCAGCCGGACCGAGCTCTATAATTCACCCCTCCACTTT.

This clonotype appeared once. The chain has TRBV6-2 or TRBV6-3 and TRBJ1-1, with TRBD1 identical over 7 bases. Germline trimming cut 8 bases from V and 0 bases from J; bases unmatched to any gene: 9. This CDR3 comprises 15 residues. CDR1 and CDR2 from the germline V gene are MNHEY and SVGEGT. CDR3 coding DNA: TGTGCCAGCTCAAGAGCCGGGACAGTGAACACTGAAGCTTTCTTT. Its protein product is CASSRAGTVNTEAFF.

The V call is TRBV27, the J call TRBJ2-5, with 10 bases fitting TRBD1. The tail of the sequence fits TRBJ2-7 better, so the J call may be wrong. Germline CDR1 is MNHEY and CDR2 is SMNVEV (reference sequence). The CDR3 is 14 amino acids. The CDR3 nucleotides are TGTGCCAGCAACATGGACAGGGGGTCTGACGAGCAGTACTTC. It yields the protein CASNMDRGSDEQYF.

The chain joins TRBV9 to TRBJ2-7; D gene uncertain. The CDR3 sequence is 15 residues long. Germline V CDR1 and CDR2: SGDLS, YYNGEE. Trimming left V 2 bases short and J 0 bases short, with 12 bases between. The CDR3 DNA reads TGTGCCAGCAGCGTTGCCCCGGCAGTCTCCTACGAGCAGTACTTC. It encodes CASSVAPAVSYEQYF.

The chain combines TRBV7-9 with TRBJ2-3; D unresolved. The CDR3 covers 13 residues. Germline V gene sequence: CDR1 SEHNR, CDR2 FQNEAQ (reference sequence). V was shortened by 9 bases and J by 2 bases, with 12 bases between the two germline ends. For the CDR3, the DNA is TGTGCCAGTGGAACGGCGTCCACAGATACGCAGTATTTT. Translated: CASGTASTDTQYF.

As to this clonotype: The junction and the germline gene differ at one end; a read error may be behind it. This rearrangement joins TRBV28 to TRBJ2-4; no clear D. Germline CDR1 reads MDHEN; CDR2 reads SYDVKM. CDR3 length: 12 residues. As DNA, the CDR3 is TGTGCCAGCAGTTTGGCCAAAAGCATTCAGTACTTC. Its protein is CASSLAKSIQYF.

About this clonotype: A read error may account for a junction end that differs from germline. The V and J genes are TRBV28 and TRBJ2-7, with unresolved D. Germline V CDR1 and CDR2: MDHEN, SYDVKM. CDR3 length: 16 amino acids. CDR3 region: CAGSLTDALKTYEQYF. CDR3 DNA: TGTGCCGGCAGTTTAACGGACGCCTTAAAAACCTACGAGCAGTACTTC. Complete variable domain (other parts from reference TRBV28 and TRBJ2-7): DVKVTQSSRYLVKRTGEKVFLECVQDMDHENMFWYRQDPGLGLRLIYFSYDVKMKEKGDIPEGYSVSREKKERFSLILESASTNQTSMYLCAGSLTDALKTYEQYFGPGTRLTVT.

This chain uses TRBV5-1 with TRBJ2-3; D gene ambiguous. Trimming shortened V by 0 bases and J by 2 bases, and 7 bases separated the two germline ends. Germline assignment: CDR1 SGHRS and CDR2 YFSETQ. The length of the CDR3 is 14 residues. CDR3 amino acids: CASSLAVNTDTQYF. Here the CDR3 DNA reads TGCGCCAGCAGCTTGGCTGTGAACACAGATACGCAGTATTTT.

V is TRBV20-1 and J is TRBJ1-6, with TRBD1 matching 9 bases. The germline V gene has CDR1 DFQATT and CDR2 SNEGSKA (reference sequence). V shed 6 bases, J shed 4 bases, and the junction held 4 bases outside the gene matches. The CDR3 sequence is 14 residues long. CDR3: CSAGTGRYNSPLHF. CDR3 coding DNA: TGCAGTGCCGGGACAGGGAGGTATAATTCACCCCTCCACTTT.

On this clonotype: Just one base apart from a much larger clone, this may be a read error. This chain uses TRBV12-3 or TRBV12-4 with TRBJ1-4; no clear D gene. The CDR3 contains 11 residues. The ends were cut back, 3 bases at V and 10 bases at J, with 6 bases in the middle. The CDR3 here is CASSFGAKLFF. Written as DNA, the CDR3 is TGTGCCAGCAGTTTTGGAGCAAAACTGTTTTTT.

The chain couples TRBV29-1 to TRBJ2-7; D uncertain. The CDR3 covers 12 residues. Looked up from germline, CDR1 is SQVTM and CDR2 is ANQGSEA. V was shortened by 4 bases and J by 7 bases, with 14 bases between the two germline ends. The CDR3 reads CSVGDSWNEQYF. The CDR3 DNA sequence: TGCAGCGTTGGGGATTCGTGGAATGAGCAGTACTTC.

The V gene is TRBV7-2, the J gene TRBJ2-5; 11 bases align to TRBD2. The germline V gene has CDR1 SGHTA and CDR2 FQGNSA. This CDR3 contains 16 residues. Germline trimming cut 2 bases from V and 5 bases from J; bases unmatched to any gene: 7. The CDR3 DNA reads TGTGCCAGCAGCTTACAACCTAGCGGGGGGCCGGAGACCCAGTACTTC. It codes for CASSLQPSGGPETQYF.

This clonotype was seen a handful of times. This chain connects TRBV18 to TRBJ2-7; D not resolved. CDR1 is KGHSH and CDR2 is LQKENI in the germline V gene. The CDR3 loop spans 13 amino acids. V lost 0 bases, J lost 4 bases, and 7 bases lay in between. The CDR3 reads CASSPPYGYEQYF. In DNA form, the CDR3 reads TGTGCCAGCTCACCACCGTACGGGTACGAGCAGTACTTC.

The chain carries TRBV20-1 and TRBJ1-1; D might be TRBD1 (5 bases). CDR1 is DFQATT and CDR2 is SNEGSKA in the germline V gene (reference sequence). Trimming took off 3 bases at V and 4 bases at J, with 15 bases between the two ends. This CDR3 spans 14 amino acids. The CDR3 is CSARKGDGGTEAFF. CDR3 bases: TGCAGTGCTAGGAAAGGGGACGGGGGCACTGAAGCTTTCTTT.

The J gene is TRBJ2-3, the V gene TRBV13; TRBD2 matches 13 bases. CDR1 and CDR2 (germline): PRHDT, FYEKMQ (reference sequence). The V and J ends lost 4 bases and 6 bases, in that order; junction bases with no gene match: 13. The CDR3 runs to 18 residues. The CDR3 DNA is TGTGCCAGCAGCTCCTTGACTAGCGGGGGGTCCCATTCGGATACGCAGTATTTT. This translates into CASSSLTSGGSHSDTQYF.

The chain has TRBV5-1 and TRBJ2-7, with 8 bases identical to TRBD2. TRBJ2-5 explains the end of the DNA better; the J call may be wrong. This CDR3 has 14 amino acids. Germline V gene sequence: CDR1 SGHRS, CDR2 YFSETQ. The CDR3: CASIPRRLAKTQYF. In DNA, the CDR3 is TGCGCCAGCATCCCGCGAAGACTAGCGAAGACCCAGTACTTC.

This clonotype was observed a few times. This chain links TRBV6-2 or TRBV6-3 with TRBJ2-6, with D perhaps matching TRBD2 (5 bases). The CDR3 covers 17 residues. V was shortened by 2 bases and J by 2 bases, with 13 bases between the two germline ends. Germline V gene data show CDR1 as MNHEY and CDR2 as SVGEGT. The DNA of the CDR3 is TGTGCCAGCAGTTACAGCGGAGAGACGCCTGGGGCCAACGTCCTGACTTTC. Translation: CASSYSGETPGANVLTF.

There are a few counts of this clonotype. The V gene is TRBV5-4, the J gene TRBJ2-4; D gene uncertain. This CDR3 contains 16 residues. Germline CDR1 is SGHNT and CDR2 is YYREEE (reference sequence). Trimming pared 1 base from V and 2 bases from J, leaving 13 bases between. CDR3 sequence: CASSLPPSETKNIQYF. DNA of the CDR3: TGTGCCAGCAGCTTGCCCCCCTCTGAGACCAAAAACATTCAGTACTTC.

The chain recombines TRBV7-3 with TRBJ2-1, with a tentative D call TRBD1 (6 bases). Germline CDR1 SGHTA, CDR2 FQGTGA. V gave up 5 bases and J gave up 12 bases, with 17 bases separating them. This CDR3 comprises 13 residues. CDR3 protein: CASSPDSGLGQFF. The CDR3 nucleotides are TGTGCCAGCAGCCCGGACAGCGGTTTGGGGCAGTTCTTC.

This clonotype has only a few counts. V is TRBV5-1 and J is TRBJ2-3; 8 bases fit TRBD2. CDR3 size: 17 residues. CDR1 and CDR2 from the germline V gene are SGHRS and YFSETQ. The junction had 8 bases not matched to a gene; V was cut back by 1 base and J by 1 base. The CDR3 reads CASSLKAFSGGTDTQYF. CDR3 in DNA: TGCGCCAGCAGCTTGAAGGCCTTTAGCGGGGGCACAGATACGCAGTATTTT.